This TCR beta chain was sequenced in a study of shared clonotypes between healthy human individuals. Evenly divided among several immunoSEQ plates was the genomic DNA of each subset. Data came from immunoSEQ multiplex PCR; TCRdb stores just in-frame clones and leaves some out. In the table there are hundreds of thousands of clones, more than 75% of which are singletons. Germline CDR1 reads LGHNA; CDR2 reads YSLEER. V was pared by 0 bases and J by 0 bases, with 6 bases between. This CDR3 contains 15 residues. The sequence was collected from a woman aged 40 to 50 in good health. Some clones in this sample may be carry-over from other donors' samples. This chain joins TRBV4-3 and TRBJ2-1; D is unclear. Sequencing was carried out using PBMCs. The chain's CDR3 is CASSQDQSSYNEQFF. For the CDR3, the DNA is TGCGCCAGCAGCCAAGACCAGAGCTCCTACAATGAGCAGTTCTTC.